The 2 T cell receptor beta chains below were found in one sample sequenced in a study of cytomegalovirus exposure and HLA in healthy donors. PCR primers comprised 60 Vbeta and 13 Jbeta primers. Data came from immunoSEQ multiplex PCR; TCRdb stores just in-frame clones and leaves some out. The sample shows under 150,000 clones, about 78% of them seen only once. The specimen sequenced was PBMCs. The source of these receptors is a man in his forties or fifties in good health and CMV-seronegative.

The genes are TRBV18 and TRBJ1-5; 8 nucleotides line up with TRBD1. With V trimmed by 8 bases and J by 5 bases, 5 bases remained unmatched. This CDR3 region has 13 residues. CDR1 is KGHSH, CDR2 LQKENI, per germline. The CDR3 nucleotides read TGTGCCAGCCGACAGGGGTTGGATCAGCCCCAGCATTTT. It encodes CASRQGLDQPQHF.

This sequence joins TRBV11-2 and TRBJ2-6, with a possible D match to TRBD1 (6 bases). Germline V gene lookup returns CDR1 SGHAT and CDR2 FQNNGV. The V gene lost 5 bases and the J gene lost 0 bases, with 20 bases spanning the gap. The CDR3 totals 19 residues. The CDR3 DNA reads TGTGCCAGCAGCCAAACGGACAAGGGGGACCTCTCTGGGGCCAACGTCCTGACTTTC. Its translation is CASSQTDKGDLSGANVLTF.